Listed below are T cell receptor beta chains from one sample, sequenced in a study of blood T cell repertoires in COVID-19. Using immunoSEQ multiplex PCR, the repertoire was profiled, and TCRdb retains in-frame clones only, with some absent. This sample has hundreds of thousands of clones, with just under 85% found just once. Sequenced input: peripheral blood. The source of these receptors is a woman of 80 years or more with acute or convalescent COVID-19. Each CDR3 is given with its conserved first and last residue. The D gene is left open where the match is weak. Clone size is given for some rows only: seen once, a few or many times, or a class if the clone is expanded.

>NA|TRBJ1-3|NA|TRBV28
TGTGCCAGCAGTCTCCCCGCTGGAAACACCATATATTTT
CASSLPAGNTIYF
>NA|TRBJ2-3|NA|TRBV11-2
TGTGCCAGCAGCTTAGAGGGCCCTTGGTCCACAGATACGCAGTATTTT
CASSLEGPWSTDTQYF
>once|TRBJ1-1|NA|TRBV7-2
TGTGCCAGCAGCTTATTGAGGGCTAACACTGAAGCTTTCTTT
CASSLLRANTEAFF
>few|TRBJ2-1|NA|TRBV19
TGTGCCAGTAGTATGGTAGCGACCCAGACCTACAATGAGCAGTTCTTC
CASSMVATQTYNEQFF
>once|TRBJ2-1|TRBD2|TRBV7-6
TGTGCCAGCAGCTCCACGGGAGGCGGGGGGGCCCACAATGAGCAGTTCTTC
CASSSTGGGGAHNEQFF
>once|TRBJ1-1|NA|TRBV9
TGTGCCAGCACCAAGCTTGAGAACACTGAAGCTTTCTTT
CASTKLENTEAFF
>NA|TRBJ2-5|NA|TRBV19
TGTGCCAGTAGTATTAGGGGGGGTAATCTCCAAGAGACCCAGTACTTC
CASSIRGGNLQETQYF
>NA|TRBJ1-5|TRBD1|TRBV28
TGTGCCAGCAGGACATCAGGGGGCTCTAGATATCAGCCCCAGCATTTT
CASRTSGGSRYQPQHF
>NA|TRBJ1-2|NA|TRBV7-9
TGTGCCAGCAGCGGACGAGGTGCGGGCTATGGCTACACCTTC
CASSGRGAGYGYTF
>NA|TRBJ2-3|TRBD2|TRBV5-1
TGCGCCAGCAGCTTGGGGGCTAGCGGGGTCCTCACAGATACGCAGTATTTT
CASSLGASGVLTDTQYF
>many|TRBJ2-7|NA|TRBV2
TGTGCCAGCAGTCAGCGGTTGGGCTCCTACGAGCAGTACTTC
CASSQRLGSYEQYF
>NA|TRBJ2-1|NA|TRBV7-2
TGTGCCAGCAGCTTAGGCGGCGACAGCTCCTACAATGAGCAGTTCTTC
CASSLGGDSSYNEQFF
>NA|TRBJ1-1|NA|TRBV3-1/TRBV3-2
TGTGCCAGCAGCCAGGGCCCTAAAGCTTTCTTT
CASSQGPKAFF
>NA|TRBJ1-2|NA|TRBV27
TGTGCCAGCAGCCGCGGCGGGGTTAACTATGGCTACACCTTC
CASSRGGVNYGYTF
>NA|TRBJ2-3|TRBD2|TRBV19
TGTGCCAGTAGTTTGCGGGAGACAGATACGCAGTATTTT
CASSLRETDTQYF
>NA|TRBJ2-6|NA|TRBV7-3
TGTGCCAGCAGTCCCCCAGGGGCCAACGTCCTGACTTTC
CASSPPGANVLTF
>NA|TRBJ1-6|TRBD1|TRBV2
TGTGCCAGCAGGGAGGGACAGGGAACTGGGTTGAGGAATTCACCCCTCCACTTT
CASREGQGTGLRNSPLHF
>NA|TRBJ1-1|NA|TRBV7-6
TGTGCCAGCAGCTTACAACAGAACATGAACACTGAAGCTTTCTTT
CASSLQQNMNTEAFF
>NA|TRBJ1-1|NA|TRBV4-1
TGCGCCAGCAGCCAAGGCAGGGTGAACACTGAAGCTTTCTTT
CASSQGRVNTEAFF
>once|TRBJ2-6|NA|TRBV28
TGTGCCAGCAGTCCCCGACAGGGAGGCAGCTCTGGGGCCAACGTCCTGACTTTC
CASSPRQGGSSGANVLTF
>once|TRBJ1-1|NA|TRBV12-2
TGTGCAAGTCGCTTTTGGGGACAGGGAGGGACCGGAGCTTTCTTT
CASRFWGQGGTGAFF
>NA|TRBJ1-2|TRBD1|TRBV2
TGTGCCAGCAGTGAGACAGGGCACTATGGCTACACCTTC
CASSETGHYGYTF
>NA|TRBJ1-1|NA|TRBV5-1
TGCGCCAGCAGCTTGAGAAGCTCCCAGGGGTCAAGCACTGAAGCTTTCTTT
CASSLRSSQGSSTEAFF
>few|TRBJ1-6|TRBD1|TRBV14
TGTGCCAGCAGCCAAGAAGGACAGGGCTTTAATTCACCCCTCCACTTT
CASSQEGQGFNSPLHF
>once|TRBJ1-1|NA|TRBV29-1
TGCAGCGTTAGAGACACTGAAGCTTTCTTT
CSVRDTEAFF
>NA|TRBJ2-7|TRBD1|TRBV28
TGTGCCAGCAGTTTAGGCCGCCCGGGACAGGGATACTACGAGCAGTACTTC
CASSLGRPGQGYYEQYF
>NA|TRBJ1-3|NA|TRBV6-2/TRBV6-3
TGTGCCAGCAGTATAGCGGCTGACTCTGGAAACACCATATATTTT
CASSIAADSGNTIYF
>NA|TRBJ2-7|TRBD1|TRBV12-3/TRBV12-4
TGTGCCAGCAGTGACAGGGGGTACGAGCAGTACTTC
CASSDRGYEQYF
>NA|TRBJ1-3|NA|TRBV3-1/TRBV3-2
TGTGCCAGCAGCCAAGAACCGTCGCGATCTGGAAACACCATATATTTT
CASSQEPSRSGNTIYF
>NA|TRBJ1-2|NA|TRBV5-4
TGTGCCAGCAGCCTCGGACAGAGAGAGAATGGCTACACCTTC
CASSLGQRENGYTF
>NA|TRBJ1-4|TRBD1|TRBV6-5
TGTGCCAGCAGCCGGAACAGGGGACATAATGAAAAACTGTTTTTT
CASSRNRGHNEKLFF
>NA|TRBJ2-5|NA|TRBV10-2
TGCGCCAGCAGTGTATCAGAGACCCAGTACTTC
CASSVSETQYF
>NA|TRBJ2-1|TRBD2|TRBV7-6
TGTGCCAGCAGCTCCCTGATAGCGGGGAATGTAGATGAGCAGTTCTTC
CASSSLIAGNVDEQFF
>NA|TRBJ1-3|TRBD1|TRBV30
TGTGCCTGGAAAGGGACAGTCTCTGGAAACACCATATATTTT
CAWKGTVSGNTIYF
>NA|TRBJ1-2|NA|TRBV3-1/TRBV3-2
TGTGCCAGCAGCCCCCGGACATTCTATGGCTACACCTTC
CASSPRTFYGYTF
>NA|TRBJ2-2|NA|TRBV28
TGTGCCAGCAGTTTACAGCGGAGGGGCACCGGGGAGCTGTTTTTT
CASSLQRRGTGELFF
>once|TRBJ2-2|TRBD1|TRBV3-1/TRBV3-2
TGTGCCAGCAGCGAAAGCACAGGGGGCGCCGGGGAGCTGTTTTTT
CASSESTGGAGELFF
>few|TRBJ2-1|TRBD2|TRBV7-3
TGTGCCAGCAGCTTACACGGACTAGCGGGATACAATGAGCAGTTCTTC
CASSLHGLAGYNEQFF
>NA|TRBJ2-7|TRBD2|TRBV27
TGTGCCAGCAGTTTAGGACTAGCGGGAGACTACGAGCAGTACTTC
CASSLGLAGDYEQYF
>NA|TRBJ2-7|TRBD2|TRBV7-9
TGTGCCAGCAGCCCGCGCGCGGGAGGGGTAGCCGAGCAGTACTTC
CASSPRAGGVAEQYF
>NA|TRBJ1-5|NA|TRBV19
TGTGCCAGTATGTCAGGGGTAAGCAATCAGCCCCAGCATTTT
CASMSGVSNQPQHF
>NA|TRBJ2-1|TRBD2|TRBV9
TGTGCCAGCAGCGTAGGCGCTAGCGGGGGGGTAAATGAGCAGTTCTTC
CASSVGASGGVNEQFF